Following are 12 T cell receptor beta chains from one sample sequenced in a study of shared clonotypes between healthy human individuals. Libraries were prepared by immunoSEQ multiplex PCR; TCRdb keeps only in-frame clonotypes and omits some of them. The data contain about 2.2 million clones, around 93% of them singletons. It was CD45RO-negative cells, positively selected for CCR7, that made up naive CD8 cells, with terminally differentiated effector memory CD45RA+ cells excluded. The sample consisted of naive CD8+ T cells from PBMCs. These TCRs come from a man between 18 and 35 years old in good health. Some clones in this sample may be carry-over from other donors' samples.

The chain has TRBV10-3 and TRBJ1-2; D is possibly TRBD1 (5 bases). Germline V CDR1 and CDR2: ENHRY, SYGVKD. The CDR3 totals 17 residues. Trimming took 6 bases from V and 4 from J, leaving 24 bases between them. CDR3 bases: TGTGCCATCAGGGTCGAGGGGAGCGAAGCGCCGGGCTATGGCTACACCTTC. Translation: CAIRVEGSEAPGYGYTF.

The chain carries TRBV29-1 and TRBJ1-1; D not resolved. The germline V gene encodes CDR1 SQVTM and CDR2 ANQGSEA. The CDR3 extends over 13 amino acids. Trimming took off 7 bases at V and 7 bases at J, with 19 bases between the two ends. CDR3 nucleotide sequence: TGCAGCGCGCAGGACGGACGGAAGGTTGAAGCTTTCTTT. It codes for CSAQDGRKVEAFF.

The chain recombines TRBV19 with TRBJ2-7; perhaps TRBD1 as D (6 bases). The V gene's germline CDR1 is LNHDA and CDR2 SQIVND (reference sequence). The CDR3 extends over 13 amino acids. V was trimmed by 10 bases and J by 1 base, leaving 14 bases between them. The CDR3 loop reads CATGTTFSYEQYF. For the CDR3, the DNA is TGTGCCACAGGGACAACCTTTTCCTACGAGCAGTACTTC.

This chain uses TRBV27 with TRBJ2-1, with D possibly being TRBD1 (6 bases). CDR3 length: 15 residues. The germline gives CDR1 MNHEY, CDR2 SMNVEV (reference sequence). V was pared by 7 bases and J by 0 bases, with 13 bases between. The CDR3 DNA follows: TGTGCCAGCACCAGCATAGGGGGCTCCTACAATGAGCAGTTCTTC. This sequence encodes CASTSIGGSYNEQFF.

The chain uses TRBV19 and TRBJ2-2; 10 nucleotides match TRBD2. The CDR3 sequence is 16 residues long. V shed 5 bases, J shed 7 bases, and the junction held 10 bases outside the gene matches. Germline V gene sequence: CDR1 LNHDA, CDR2 SQIVND (reference sequence). The CDR3 nucleotides are TGTGCCAGTAGTCCACATCTAGCGGGAGTGGGCGGGGAGCTGTTTTTT. Protein: CASSPHLAGVGGELFF.

This clone appeared a single time. This chain links TRBV4-3 with TRBJ2-1; tentatively, D is TRBD2 (5 bases). The CDR3 sequence is 14 residues long. V lost 3 bases, J lost 8 bases, and 14 bases lay in between. CDR1 is LGHNA and CDR2 is YSLEER in the germline V gene. Written as DNA, the CDR3 is TGCGCCAGCAGCCAGTCCTTACTAGTGTATGAGCAGTTCTTC. Its protein product is CASSQSLLVYEQFF.

As DNA, the CDR3 is TGTGCCAGCCCCGGGGGACAGATCTACGAGCAGTACTTC. This translates into CASPGGQIYEQYF. The J gene is TRBJ2-7, the V gene TRBV5-8; D perhaps matches TRBD1 (7 bases). Germline CDR1 reads SGHTS; CDR2 reads YDEGEE. CDR3 size: 13 residues. V lost 7 bases to trimming and J lost 3 bases, with 14 bases between them.

The chain has TRBV30 and TRBJ1-2; D is uncertain. Trimming left V 4 bases short and J 2 bases short, with 11 bases between. The length of the CDR3 is 13 residues. Germline V CDR1 and CDR2: GTSNPN, SVGIG (reference sequence). CDR3: CAWTPDGNYGYTF. CDR3 bases: TGTGCCTGGACTCCCGACGGAAACTATGGCTACACCTTC.

The V call is TRBV6-1, the J call TRBJ2-7; D possibly corresponds to TRBD2 (5 bases). Per the germline V gene, CDR1 is MNHNS and CDR2 is SASEGT. CDR3 length: 14 amino acids. Trimming cost V 4 bases and J 3 bases, with 13 bases left between them. CDR3 loop: CASSARGSLYEQYF. CDR3 nucleotide sequence: TGTGCCAGCAGTGCCCGGGGATCCCTCTACGAGCAGTACTTC.

In its sample, this clone was seen a few times. The rearrangement uses TRBV2 and TRBJ1-5, with no clear D. The V gene's germline CDR1 is SNHLY and CDR2 FYNNEI. V was clipped by 3 bases and J by 5 bases, with 11 bases between them. The CDR3 is 14 residues long. This chain's CDR3 is CASSERIADQPQHF. CDR3 DNA sequence: TGTGCCAGCAGTGAGCGTATTGCGGATCAGCCCCAGCATTTT.

The chain links TRBV6-5 to TRBJ2-7; D call uncertain. Trimming removed 0 bases at V and 0 bases at J, with 12 bases between. CDR3 length: 16 residues. Germline CDR1 and CDR2: MNHEY and SVGAGI. CDR3 in DNA: TGTGCCAGCAGTTACTCGACGGGCAGTTACTCCTACGAGCAGTACTTC. Encoded protein: CASSYSTGSYSYEQYF.

This clone appeared once. The chain links TRBV18 to TRBJ2-1; 8 bases align to TRBD1. The V and J ends lost 4 bases and 4 bases, in that order; junction bases with no gene match: 6. The germline gives CDR1 KGHSH, CDR2 LQKENI. This CDR3 is 15 amino acids long. The CDR3 here is CASSLNRGTYNEQFF. The DNA for the CDR3 is TGTGCCAGCTCACTTAACAGGGGGACATACAATGAGCAGTTCTTC.